This TCR beta chain was recovered during a study of blood T cell repertoires in COVID-19. Looking at the study overall: Sites in the United States, Italy and Spain provided acute and convalescent COVID-19 samples. T cells, B-cell-depleted T cells, or PBMCs provided the cDNA or gDNA that served as material.

The germline V gene encodes CDR1 SGHAT and CDR2 FQNNGV. This CDR3 comprises 16 residues. The V gene end was trimmed by 5 bases and the J gene end by 5 bases; junction bases not matched to a gene: 14. In its sample, this clone was seen once. Original analysis: Amplifying reference gene primers gave estimates of nucleated cell counts. Some clones are missing from TCRdb's copy, which holds only in-frame ones; the method was immunoSEQ multiplex PCR. That table gives V, J and clone size, and the DNA gave D and trimming. The top ten hold approximately 7% of the sample, which has about 33,000 clones, approximately 85% seen once.

The clonotype was recovered from a human donor in a cohort sampled during active COVID-19. What was sequenced was peripheral blood. V and J are TRBV11-2 and TRBJ1-2; 7 bases map to TRBD1. The CDR3 DNA sequence: TGTGCCAGCAGCCCGGGACAGAATCTAGGCCATTATGGCTACACCTTC. Amino acid sequence: CASSPGQNLGHYGYTF.